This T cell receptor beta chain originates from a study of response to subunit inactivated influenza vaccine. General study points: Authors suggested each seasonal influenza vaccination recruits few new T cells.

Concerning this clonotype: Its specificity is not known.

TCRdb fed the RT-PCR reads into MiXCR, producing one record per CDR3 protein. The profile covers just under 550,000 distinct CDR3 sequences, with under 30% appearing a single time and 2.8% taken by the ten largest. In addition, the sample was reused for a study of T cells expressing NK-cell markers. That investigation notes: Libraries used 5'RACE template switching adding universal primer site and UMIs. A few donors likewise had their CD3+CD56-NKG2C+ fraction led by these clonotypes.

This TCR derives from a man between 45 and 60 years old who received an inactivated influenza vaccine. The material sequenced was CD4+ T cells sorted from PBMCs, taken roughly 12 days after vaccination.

CDR3 sequence reads: CASSQMSSYNSPLHF. The CDR3, as DNA: TGCGCCAGCAGCCAAATGAGCTCCTATAATTCACCCCTCCACTTT. The chain employs TRBV4-1 and TRBJ1-6; D is undetermined. The CDR3 consists of 15 residues. V gave up 2 bases and J gave up 0 bases, with 5 bases separating them. Germline CDR1 MGHRA, CDR2 YSYEKL.